This entry concerns a single T cell receptor beta chain. These data come from a study of CD8 T cells in Susac syndrome. Study in general: The Susac syndrome patients were therapy-naive, on corticosteroids, or on intravenous immunoglobulin alone at blood draw.

J was trimmed by 7 bases and V by 4 bases; bases with no gene match: 8. Germline CDR1 and CDR2: KGHDR and SFDVKD. This CDR3 is built from 15 residues. A quantity of about 0.45 to 1 ug RNA underwent reverse transcription using random hexamers. Amplification of TCR beta CDR3 was carried out by immunoSEQ multiplex PCR, which covered 54 Vbeta and 13 Jbeta segments. Using its own MiXCR run on the immunoSEQ multiplex PCR reads, TCRdb lists one record per CDR3 protein. The sample carries about 180,000 distinct CDR3 sequences, 94% recorded once. The authors carried out high-throughput sequencing of TCR beta. They applied it to CD8+ and CD4+ T cells obtained from blood. While CD8+ and CD4+ T cells were isolated negatively, TEMRA cells were enriched by FACS.

The genes are TRBV24-1 and TRBJ2-3, with 9 bases lining up with TRBD2. Sample: CD4+ T cells from PBMCs. The origin of this receptor is a human donor with Susac syndrome. The CDR3 coding sequence is TGTGCCACCAGTGAGGCGCGGGGGGGCCCAAATACGCAGTATTTT. Protein sequence: CATSEARGGPNTQYF.